The 17 T cell receptor beta chains given below trace back to one sample, sequenced in a study of graft-versus-host responses after intestinal transplantation. Generated by immunoSEQ multiplex PCR, the TCRdb table keeps only in-frame clones and is missing some. The data contain roughly 81,000 clones, around 80% of them seen just once; the ten biggest clones take up roughly 0.83%. No antigen has been identified for these receptors. Sequenced material: unstimulated CD4+ T cells sorted from spleen or lymph node cells, taken before intestinal transplant. The receptors originated from a human donor who received an intestinal transplant.

The chain couples TRBV30 to TRBJ1-4; 11 nucleotides agree with TRBD1. Germline V gene data show CDR1 as GTSNPN and CDR2 as SVGIG (reference sequence). V shed 3 bases and J 0 bases; nucleotides not matched to a gene: 0. The CDR3 length is 15 residues. The CDR3 DNA is TGTGCCTGGAGGGACAGGGGGCCAACTAATGAAAAACTGTTTTTT. Translating gives CAWRDRGPTNEKLFF.

The chain carries TRBV15 and TRBJ2-5; 9 nucleotides match TRBD2. Germline-derived CDR1 and CDR2 are LNHNV and YYDKDF (reference sequence). V shed 2 bases, J shed 4 bases, and the junction held 11 bases outside the gene matches. The CDR3 runs to 17 residues. The CDR3 is CATSRSPPGLAIETQYF. CDR3 DNA sequence: TGTGCCACCAGCAGATCCCCCCCGGGACTAGCAATAGAGACCCAGTACTTC.

This clone was seen once. This chain links TRBV19 with TRBJ2-7, with 7 bases identical to TRBD2. With V trimmed by 2 bases and J by 0 bases, 7 bases remained unmatched. CDR1 is LNHDA and CDR2 is SQIVND in the germline V gene (reference sequence). The CDR3 runs 16 residues. This chain's CDR3 is CASSINAGVGSYEQYF. CDR3 DNA: TGTGCCAGTAGTATAAACGCGGGAGTTGGCTCCTACGAGCAGTACTTC.

This clone was recorded a few times. The chain is built from TRBV30 and TRBJ2-7; D remains ambiguous. The CDR3 spans 15 residues. V was cut by 2 bases and J by 1 base, with 15 bases left in between. The germline gives CDR1 GTSNPN, CDR2 SVGIG (reference sequence). For the CDR3, the DNA is TGTGCCTGGAGTCTGACCCACACGGGTTCCTACGAGCAGTACTTC. Its protein is CAWSLTHTGSYEQYF.

The rearrangement uses TRBV28 and TRBJ2-5; TRBD2 aligns across 8 bases. With V trimmed by 6 bases and J by 5 bases, 20 bases remained unmatched. Germline CDR1 is MDHEN and CDR2 is SYDVKM. This CDR3 comprises 18 residues. CDR3 loop: CASRSTGLKAGERETQYF. CDR3 sequence (DNA): TGTGCCAGCAGGAGTACCGGACTTAAAGCGGGAGAAAGGGAGACCCAGTACTTC.

The CDR3 is CATTRTSGAYEQYF. The CDR3 DNA sequence: TGTGCCACTACACGGACTAGCGGTGCTTACGAGCAGTACTTC. The chain has TRBV6-1 and TRBJ2-7; TRBD2 matches at 10 bases. Germline assignment: CDR1 MNHNS and CDR2 SASEGT. J gave up 4 bases and V 10 bases, and 10 bases lay outside the gene matches. CDR3 length: 14 residues.

The chain combines TRBV27 with TRBJ2-7; D is perhaps TRBD2 (5 bases). Trimming pared 3 bases from V and 6 bases from J, leaving 12 bases between. This CDR3 spans 13 amino acids. Per the germline V gene, CDR1 is MNHEY and CDR2 is SMNVEV (reference sequence). In nucleotides, the CDR3 is TGTGCCAGCAGTTTCCAGAATCGGGGCGAGCAGTACTTC. Its translation: CASSFQNRGEQYF.

The chain couples TRBV18 to TRBJ1-2, with a weak D call TRBD1 (5 bases). Germline lookup yields CDR1 KGHSH and CDR2 LQKENI. CDR3 length: 15 amino acids. V was pared by 3 bases and J by 4 bases, with 15 bases between. As DNA, the CDR3 is TGTGCCAGCTCACCGGGGACGGCGGGGATCTATGGCTACACCTTC. Amino acid sequence: CASSPGTAGIYGYTF.

The chain combines TRBV2 with TRBJ2-7; 10 bases are shared with TRBD2. Trimming took 5 bases from V and 4 from J; bases not matched to a gene: 11. The CDR3 covers 16 residues. Per the germline V gene, CDR1 is SNHLY and CDR2 is FYNNEI. The CDR3 region is CASSNLIAGGTYEQYF. The CDR3 nucleotides read TGTGCCAGCAGTAACTTAATAGCGGGGGGAACATACGAGCAGTACTTC.

The chain is built from TRBV6-5 and TRBJ2-7; the match to TRBD1 covers 8 bases. The CDR3 consists of 14 residues. Germline V gives CDR1 MNHEY, CDR2 SVGAGI. V was pared by 4 bases and J by 2 bases, with 4 bases of the junction left unmatched. The CDR3, as DNA: TGTGCCAGCAGTTCCTGGGACAGGACCTACGAGCAGTACTTC. This gives the protein CASSSWDRTYEQYF.

The rearrangement joins TRBV6-5 to TRBJ1-5, with a weak D call TRBD1 (6 bases). With 7 bases removed from V and 2 bases from J, the gap between germline ends came to 12 bases. The CDR3 is 14 amino acids. Germline V gene lookup returns CDR1 MNHEY and CDR2 SVGAGI. As DNA, the CDR3 is TGTGCCAGCATAAACAGGGCGGGCAATCAGCCCCAGCATTTT. Translation gives CASINRAGNQPQHF.

Written as DNA, the CDR3 is TGTGCCAGCAGCTATCAGGGGAGCACTGAAGCTTTCTTT. As protein: CASSYQGSTEAFF. The rearrangement joins TRBV5-4 to TRBJ1-1; D is perhaps TRBD1 (6 bases). The CDR3 covers 13 residues. Trimming removed 3 bases at V and 4 bases at J, with 10 bases between. From germline, CDR1 is SGHNT and CDR2 YYREEE (reference sequence). Drawing the rest from reference TRBV5-4 and TRBJ1-1, the complete variable domain is ETGVTQSPTHLIKTRGQQVTLRCSSQSGHNTVSWYQQALGQGPQFIFQYYREEENGRGNFPPRFSGLQFPNYSSELNVNALELDDSALYLCASSYQGSTEAFFGQGTRLTVV.

The chain has TRBV4-1 and TRBJ1-3, with D possibly matching TRBD1 (5 bases). Trimming removed 0 bases at V and 0 bases at J, with 18 bases between. The CDR3 has 19 residues. CDR1 MGHRA and CDR2 YSYEKL come from the germline V gene. For the CDR3, the DNA is TGCGCCAGCAGCCAAGATCCCGTACAGGTGCGGAGCTCTGGAAACACCATATATTTT. Residues: CASSQDPVQVRSSGNTIYF.

V gene TRBV28 combines with J gene TRBJ2-7; D is possibly TRBD1 (6 bases). The CDR3 length is 14 residues. Per germline, CDR1 MDHEN and CDR2 SYDVKM. V was trimmed by 5 bases and J by 5 bases, leaving 16 bases between them. The DNA of the CDR3 is TGTGCCAGCAGTCTCAGGGGTTTCCTCCACGAGCAGTACTTC. Translated, it gives CASSLRGFLHEQYF.

The genes are TRBV2 and TRBJ2-5; 9 bases match TRBD2. Looked up from germline, CDR1 is SNHLY and CDR2 is FYNNEI. This CDR3 spans 14 amino acids. V gave up 3 bases and J gave up 2 bases; unmatched junction bases: 1. CDR3 sequence: CASSESGGQETQYF. Written as DNA, the CDR3 is TGTGCCAGCAGTGAGAGCGGGGGGCAAGAGACCCAGTACTTC.

J is TRBJ2-5 and V is TRBV28; TRBD2 might be the D (5 bases). This CDR3 spans 15 amino acids. Germline V CDR1 and CDR2: MDHEN, SYDVKM. V dropped 2 bases and J dropped 5 bases, with 15 bases sitting between them. In nucleotides, the CDR3 is TGTGCCAGCAGTTTACTCCCTAGCCTTGCGGAGACCCAGTACTTC. Translating gives CASSLLPSLAETQYF.

The V gene is TRBV2, the J gene TRBJ2-1; a possible D gene is TRBD1 (6 bases). V lost 7 bases and J lost 9, with 16 bases in between. Germline CDR1 SNHLY, CDR2 FYNNEI. This CDR3 spans 13 amino acids. CDR3 coding DNA: TGTGCCAGCAAATTAGGGGGAGAGACTGAGCAGTTCTTC. Residues: CASKLGGETEQFF.